The 8 T cell receptor beta chains in this list originate from one sample, sequenced in a study of identical twins. MiXCR, run by TCRdb on the 5' RACE reads, gives a single entry per CDR3 protein. This sample has under 450,000 distinct CDR3 sequences, with approximately 17% found just once. The sample consisted of naive T cells sorted from blood. Receptors originate from a man aged 50 to 60 in good health.

This rearrangement joins TRBV7-2 to TRBJ2-6, with D perhaps TRBD1 (6 bases). The CDR3 runs 15 residues. Germline V gene lookup returns CDR1 SGHTA and CDR2 FQGNSA. The V end was cut by 6 bases, the J end by 4 bases, with 13 bases between. The CDR3 reads CASRRKGVGANVLTF. In nucleotides, the CDR3 is TGTGCCAGCAGGCGAAAGGGGGTCGGGGCCAACGTCCTGACTTTC.

This clonotype was seen more than once but under ten times. The rearrangement joins TRBV10-3 to TRBJ2-2; 9 positions agree with TRBD1. Germline-derived CDR1 and CDR2 are ENHRY and SYGVKD. The CDR3 loop spans 16 amino acids. The trim removed 3 bases at V and 2 bases at J, leaving 4 bases unmatched. The CDR3 loop is CAISEQGAVNTGELFF. The CDR3 nucleotides are TGTGCCATCAGTGAACAGGGGGCCGTTAACACCGGGGAGCTGTTTTTT.

This clonotype has ten or more counts. V is TRBV29-1 and J is TRBJ2-7, with 10 bases fitting TRBD1. The CDR3 consists of 12 residues. The V and J ends lost 7 bases and 3 bases, in that order; junction bases with no gene match: 3. Germline loops: CDR1 SQVTM, CDR2 ANQGSEA. CDR3 loop: CSAGTGDYEQYF. The CDR3 DNA reads TGCAGCGCTGGGACAGGGGACTACGAGCAGTACTTC.

This clonotype was observed a handful of times. The J gene is TRBJ1-1, the V gene TRBV28, with 8 bases lining up with TRBD1. Germline V lookup: CDR1 MDHEN, CDR2 SYDVKM. This CDR3 has 14 residues. Trimming took 1 base from V and 3 from J; bases not matched to a gene: 1. The CDR3 loop reads CASSLSTGDTEAFF. The CDR3 bases are TGTGCCAGCAGTTTATCGACAGGGGACACTGAAGCTTTCTTT. Together with reference TRBV28 and TRBJ1-1, the CDR3 gives the full variable domain: DVKVTQSSRYLVKRTGEKVFLECVQDMDHENMFWYRQDPGLGLRLIYFSYDVKMKEKGDIPEGYSVSREKKERFSLILESASTNQTSMYLCASSLSTGDTEAFFGQGTRLTVV.

This clonotype has only a few counts. The chain recombines TRBV12-3 or TRBV12-4 with TRBJ1-5, with D uncertain. Trimming stripped 3 bases from V and 1 base from J, with 10 bases between. The CDR3 sequence is 15 residues long. This chain's CDR3 is CASSFGGVSNQPQHF. The CDR3, as DNA: TGTGCCAGCAGTTTTGGCGGGGTGAGCAATCAGCCCCAGCATTTT.

At least ten counts were recorded for this clonotype. The genes are TRBV28 and TRBJ2-7; 9 nucleotides agree with TRBD2. After removal of 2 bases from V and 1 base from J, the junction contained 9 bases not matched to a gene. CDR3 size: 17 residues. The germline V gene has CDR1 MDHEN and CDR2 SYDVKM. DNA of the CDR3: TGTGCCAGCAGTTTAGGTTGGGAGACTAGCGGTTCCTACGAGCAGTACTTC. This sequence encodes CASSLGWETSGSYEQYF.

This clonotype was observed many times. The chain recombines TRBV9 with TRBJ1-4, with D unresolved. The germline V gene encodes CDR1 SGDLS and CDR2 YYNGEE. The ends were cut back, 4 bases at V and 0 bases at J, with 10 bases in the middle. This CDR3 spans 15 amino acids. The CDR3 region is CASSPFSTTNEKLFF. The CDR3 DNA reads TGTGCCAGCAGCCCCTTTTCCACAACTAATGAAAAACTGTTTTTT.

The J gene is TRBJ1-5, the V gene TRBV4-1; D might be TRBD1 (5 bases). The CDR3 runs to 16 residues. CDR1 and CDR2 from the germline V gene are MGHRA and YSYEKL. The V end lost 2 bases, the J end lost 8 bases, and 19 bases lay between the germline ends. CDR3 bases: TGCGCCAGCAGCCAAATCCGGACATCCTTTGGGGAGCCCCAGCATTTT. Protein: CASSQIRTSFGEPQHF.